One sample yielded the 3 T cell receptor beta chains listed below, sequenced in a study of graft-versus-host responses after intestinal transplantation. This table comes from immunoSEQ multiplex PCR, and its TCRdb copy is limited to in-frame clones, with some not included. Of thousands of clones in the sample, 20% to 25% are singletons; the top ten hold about 5.5%. The sample was alloreactive CD4+ T cells from a mixed lymphocyte reaction culture, taken before transplantation. Specified subset: CFSE-low proliferating T cells sorted from roughly six-day pre-transplant mixed lymphocyte reaction (GvH or HvG direction). The receptors originated from a human patient who was an organ donor for intestinal transplantation.

This clone appeared a few times. Because the CDR3 is missing its conserved closing phenylalanine or tryptophan, this is likely a read error. The CDR3 nucleotides are TGTGCCAGTAGTATGTGTCTAGGGGTAGGTTCACCCCTCCACCTT. Amino acids: CASSMCLGVGSPLHL. V gene TRBV19 combines with J gene TRBJ1-6; tentative D call: TRBD1 (5 bases). CDR3 length: 15 amino acids. Germline loops: CDR1 LNHDA, CDR2 SQIVND (reference sequence). V was pared by 3 bases and J by 9 bases, with 15 bases between.

This clone has more than one count but fewer than ten. The chain carries TRBV6-5 and TRBJ1-2; D may be TRBD1 (6 bases). Germline values: CDR1 MNHEY, CDR2 SVGAGI. V lost 8 bases, J lost 3 bases, and 16 bases lay in between. This CDR3 has 14 amino acids. CDR3 coding DNA: TGTGCCAGCGATTCCCTGGGGGGCCACTATGGCTACACCTTC. This gives the protein CASDSLGGHYGYTF.

A remark on this clone: A junction boundary mismatches the germline segment, possibly from a read error. The sample has other DNA sequences that encode this CDR3 too. This chain connects TRBV18 to TRBJ1-1; 9 nucleotides align to TRBD1. The CDR3 extends over 16 amino acids. Germline CDR1 is KGHSH and CDR2 is LQKENI. CDR3 bases: TGCGCCAGCTCCCTCGGGGGGACAGGGACGGGGGCTGAAGCTTTCTTT. Amino acids: CASSLGGTGTGAEAFF.